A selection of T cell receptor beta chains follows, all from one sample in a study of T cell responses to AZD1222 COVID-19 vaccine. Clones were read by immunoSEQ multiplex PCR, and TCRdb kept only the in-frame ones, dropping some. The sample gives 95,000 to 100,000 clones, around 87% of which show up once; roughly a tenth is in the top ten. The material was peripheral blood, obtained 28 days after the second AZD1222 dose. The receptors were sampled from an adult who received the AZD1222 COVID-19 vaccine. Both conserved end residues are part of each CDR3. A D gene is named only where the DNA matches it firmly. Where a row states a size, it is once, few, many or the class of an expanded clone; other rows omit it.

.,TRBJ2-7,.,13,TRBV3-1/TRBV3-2,TGTGCCAGCAGCCAAGCCGGGGGCTACGAGCAGTACTTC,CASSQAGGYEQYF
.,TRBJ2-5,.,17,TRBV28,TGTGCCAGCAGTTTTTGGGGCGGCGGACACCAACAAGAGACCCAGTACTTC,CASSFWGGGHQQETQYF
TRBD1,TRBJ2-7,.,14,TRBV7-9,TGTGCCAGCAGCCCCCGGGACAGAGCCTACGAGCAGTACTTC,CASSPRDRAYEQYF
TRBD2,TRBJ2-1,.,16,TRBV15,TGTGCCACCAGCAGCCCGAGCGGGAGGGCCCTCAATGAGCAGTTCTTC,CATSSPSGRALNEQFF
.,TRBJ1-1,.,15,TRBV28,TGTGCCAGCACCTCCCACGGGGGGTCGAACACTGAAGCTTTCTTT,CASTSHGGSNTEAFF
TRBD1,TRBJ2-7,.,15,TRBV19,TGTGCCAGTAGGCGACAGGGGGATGGGGGATACGAGCAGTACTTC,CASRRQGDGGYEQYF
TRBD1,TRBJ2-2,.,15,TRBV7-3,TGTGCCAGCAGCTCGAGACAGGGTACCACCGGGGAGCTGTTTTTT,CASSSRQGTTGELFF
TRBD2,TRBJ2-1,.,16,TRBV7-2,TGTGCCAGCAGTCACGGGGGACTAGCGGGAGCTAATGAGCAGTTCTTC,CASSHGGLAGANEQFF
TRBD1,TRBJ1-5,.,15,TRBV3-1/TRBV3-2,TGTGCCAGCAGCCTTGGGACAGTAATCAATCAGCCCCAGCATTTT,CASSLGTVINQPQHF
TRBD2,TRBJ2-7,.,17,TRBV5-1,TGCGCCAGCAGCTTGGATACTAGCGGGGGGGCCGGCGACGAGCAGTACTTC,CASSLDTSGGAGDEQYF
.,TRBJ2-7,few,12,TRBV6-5,TGTGCCAGCACGGGCAAGCCCTACGAGCAGTACTTC,CASTGKPYEQYF
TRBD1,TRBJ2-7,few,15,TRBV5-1,TGCGCCAGCAGCGGGGCCGGGACAGCATCGTACGAGCAGTACTTC,CASSGAGTASYEQYF
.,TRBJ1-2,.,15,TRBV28,TGTGCCAGCAGTTTAGGGCGGGGCGCCGACTATGGCTACACCTTC,CASSLGRGADYGYTF
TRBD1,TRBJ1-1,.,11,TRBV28,TGTGCCAGCAGTAGGGACAGACAAGCTTTCTTT,CASSRDRQAFF
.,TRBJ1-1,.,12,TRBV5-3,TGTGCCAGAAGCCCGGACAGAACTGAAGCTTTCTTT,CARSPDRTEAFF
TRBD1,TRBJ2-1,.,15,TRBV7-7,TGTGCTAGCAGCCGTGGGACAGCCCCCTACAATGAGCAGTTCTTC,CASSRGTAPYNEQFF